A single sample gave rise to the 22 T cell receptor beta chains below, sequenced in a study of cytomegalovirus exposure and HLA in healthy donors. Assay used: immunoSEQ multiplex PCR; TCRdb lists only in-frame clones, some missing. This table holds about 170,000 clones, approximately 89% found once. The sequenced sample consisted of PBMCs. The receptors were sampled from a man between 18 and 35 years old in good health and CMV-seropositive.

CDR3 DNA: TGTGCCAGCAGCGTAGCCGCTGCGTCCTTCTCCGAGCAGTACTTC. It codes for CASSVAAASFSEQYF. This chain links TRBV9 with TRBJ2-7; D is unclear. Germline CDR1 reads SGDLS; CDR2 reads YYNGEE. Trimming removed 0 bases from V and 6 bases from J, with 16 bases in between. There are 15 residues in the CDR3. The full variable domain, in which reference TRBV9 and TRBJ2-7 provide the parts outside the CDR3, is DSGVTQTPKHLITATGQRVTLRCSPRSGDLSVYWYQQSLDQGLQFLIQYYNGEERAKGNILERFSAQQFPDLHSELNLSSLELGDSALYFCASSVAAASFSEQYFGPGTRLTVT.

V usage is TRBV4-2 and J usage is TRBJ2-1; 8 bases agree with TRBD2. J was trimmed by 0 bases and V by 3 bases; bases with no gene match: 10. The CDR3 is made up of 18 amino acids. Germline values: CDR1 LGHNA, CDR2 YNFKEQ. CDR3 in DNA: TGTGCCAGCAGCCATCCCCCGCCCGGGACTAGCTCCTACAATGAGCAGTTCTTC. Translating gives CASSHPPPGTSSYNEQFF.

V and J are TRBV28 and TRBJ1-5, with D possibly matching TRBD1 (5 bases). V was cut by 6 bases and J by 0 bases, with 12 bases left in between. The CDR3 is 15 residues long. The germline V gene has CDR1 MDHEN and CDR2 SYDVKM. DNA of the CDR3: TGTGCCAGCAGGGAGGGGTTTTATAGCAATCAGCCCCAGCATTTT. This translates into CASREGFYSNQPQHF. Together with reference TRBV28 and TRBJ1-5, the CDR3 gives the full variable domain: DVKVTQSSRYLVKRTGEKVFLECVQDMDHENMFWYRQDPGLGLRLIYFSYDVKMKEKGDIPEGYSVSREKKERFSLILESASTNQTSMYLCASREGFYSNQPQHFGDGTRLSIL.

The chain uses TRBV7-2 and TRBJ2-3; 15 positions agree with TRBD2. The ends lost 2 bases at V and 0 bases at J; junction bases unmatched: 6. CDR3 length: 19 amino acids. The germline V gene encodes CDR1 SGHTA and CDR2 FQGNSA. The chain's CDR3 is CASSLPRTSGRASTDTQYF. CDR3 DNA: TGTGCCAGCAGCTTACCCAGGACTAGCGGGAGGGCCAGCACAGATACGCAGTATTTT. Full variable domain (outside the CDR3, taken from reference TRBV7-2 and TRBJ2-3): GAGVSQSPSNKVTEKGKDVELRCDPISGHTALYWYRQSLGQGLEFLIYFQGNSAPDKSGLPSDRFSAERTGGSVSTLTIQRTQQEDSAVYLCASSLPRTSGRASTDTQYFGPGTRLTVL.

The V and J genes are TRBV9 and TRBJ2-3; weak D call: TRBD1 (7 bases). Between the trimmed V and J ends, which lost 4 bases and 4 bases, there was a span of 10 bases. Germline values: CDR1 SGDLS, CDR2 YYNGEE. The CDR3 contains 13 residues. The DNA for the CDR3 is TGTGCCAGCAGCCAGGGGGGAGCAGATACGCAGTATTTT. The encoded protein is CASSQGGADTQYF.

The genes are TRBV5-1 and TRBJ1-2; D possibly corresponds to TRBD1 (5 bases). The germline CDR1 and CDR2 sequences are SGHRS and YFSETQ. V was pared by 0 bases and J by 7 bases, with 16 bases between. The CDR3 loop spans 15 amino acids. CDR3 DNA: TGCGCCAGCAGCTTGGATTATGGGGCCCCGGGTGGCTACACCTTC. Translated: CASSLDYGAPGGYTF.

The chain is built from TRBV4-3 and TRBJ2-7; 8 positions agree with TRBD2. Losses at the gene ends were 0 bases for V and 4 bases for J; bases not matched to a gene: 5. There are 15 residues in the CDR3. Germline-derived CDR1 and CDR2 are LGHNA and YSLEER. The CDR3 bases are TGCGCCAGCAGCCAAGAGGGTCGCGGGAGGTACGAGCAGTACTTC. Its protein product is CASSQEGRGRYEQYF.

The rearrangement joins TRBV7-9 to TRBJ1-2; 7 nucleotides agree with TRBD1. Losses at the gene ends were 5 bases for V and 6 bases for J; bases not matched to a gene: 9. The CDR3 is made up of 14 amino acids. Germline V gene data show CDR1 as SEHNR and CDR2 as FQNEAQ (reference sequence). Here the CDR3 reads CASSLGTGANGYTF. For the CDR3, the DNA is TGTGCCAGCAGCCTCGGAACAGGGGCAAATGGCTACACCTTC.

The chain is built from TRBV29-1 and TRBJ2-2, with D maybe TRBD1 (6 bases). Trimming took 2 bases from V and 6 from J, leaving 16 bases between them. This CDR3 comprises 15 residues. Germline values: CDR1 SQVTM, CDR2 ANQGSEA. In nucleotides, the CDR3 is TGCAGCGTTGAAAGGGTGGGACATGGTCCCGGGGAGCTGTTTTTT. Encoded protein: CSVERVGHGPGELFF.

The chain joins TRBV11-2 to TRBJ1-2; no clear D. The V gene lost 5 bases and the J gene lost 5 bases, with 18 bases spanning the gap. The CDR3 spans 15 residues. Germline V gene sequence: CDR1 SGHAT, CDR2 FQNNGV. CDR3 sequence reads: CASSQGRSLLYGYTF. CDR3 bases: TGTGCCAGCAGCCAAGGAAGGAGTCTTCTTTATGGCTACACCTTC.

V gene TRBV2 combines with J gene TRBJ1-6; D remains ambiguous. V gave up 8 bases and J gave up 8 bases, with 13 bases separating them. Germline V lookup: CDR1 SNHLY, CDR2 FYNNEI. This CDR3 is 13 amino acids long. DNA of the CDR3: TGTGCCAGCGGGTTGGGCGGGTATTCACCCCTCCACTTT. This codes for CASGLGGYSPLHF.

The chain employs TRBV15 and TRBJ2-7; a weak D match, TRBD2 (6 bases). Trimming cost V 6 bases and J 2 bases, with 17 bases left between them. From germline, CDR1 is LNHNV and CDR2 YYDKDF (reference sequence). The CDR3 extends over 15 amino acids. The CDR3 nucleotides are TGTGCCACCAGGGCCGGGGGATCAGAGGCCTACGAGCAGTACTTC. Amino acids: CATRAGGSEAYEQYF.

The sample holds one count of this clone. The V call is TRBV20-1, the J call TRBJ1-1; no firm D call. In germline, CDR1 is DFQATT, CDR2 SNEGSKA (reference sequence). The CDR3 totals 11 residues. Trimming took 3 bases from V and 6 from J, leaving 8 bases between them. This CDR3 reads CSASLSPEAFF. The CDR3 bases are TGCAGTGCTAGTTTATCTCCTGAAGCTTTCTTT.

This chain's CDR3 is CASSSLRTGGGTGELFF. CDR3 nucleotide sequence: TGTGCCAGCAGTTCCCTCCGGACAGGGGGCGGAACCGGGGAGCTGTTTTTT. The chain uses TRBV27 and TRBJ2-2; 11 positions match TRBD1. The CDR3 is 17 amino acids. The germline V gene has CDR1 MNHEY and CDR2 SMNVEV (reference sequence). Trimming removed 4 bases from V and 5 bases from J; junction bases left unmatched: 9.

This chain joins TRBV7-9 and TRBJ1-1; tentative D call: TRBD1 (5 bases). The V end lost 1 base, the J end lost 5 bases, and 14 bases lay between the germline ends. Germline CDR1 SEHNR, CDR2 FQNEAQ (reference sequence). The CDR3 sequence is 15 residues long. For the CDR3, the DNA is TGTGCCAGCAGCTTAGGAGAGGGGAGGAGGACTGAAGCTTTCTTT. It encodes CASSLGEGRRTEAFF.

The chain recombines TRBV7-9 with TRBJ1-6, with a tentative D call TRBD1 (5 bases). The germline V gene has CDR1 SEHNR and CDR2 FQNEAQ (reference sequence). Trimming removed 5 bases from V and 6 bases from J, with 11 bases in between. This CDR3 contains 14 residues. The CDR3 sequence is CASSQTAINSPLHF. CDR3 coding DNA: TGTGCCAGCAGCCAGACAGCTATTAATTCACCCCTCCACTTT.

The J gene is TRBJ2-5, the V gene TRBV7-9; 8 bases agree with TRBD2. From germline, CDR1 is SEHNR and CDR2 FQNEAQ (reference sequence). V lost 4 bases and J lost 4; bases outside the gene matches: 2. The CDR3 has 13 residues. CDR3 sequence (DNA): TGTGCCAGCAGCTCCGGACTAGCAGAGACCCAGTACTTC. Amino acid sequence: CASSSGLAETQYF.

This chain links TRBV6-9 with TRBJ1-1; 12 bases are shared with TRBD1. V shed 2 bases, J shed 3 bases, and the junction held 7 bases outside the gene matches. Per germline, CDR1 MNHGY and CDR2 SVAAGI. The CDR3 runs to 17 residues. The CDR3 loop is CASSYGTGGRIDTEAFF. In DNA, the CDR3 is TGTGCCAGCAGTTATGGGACAGGGGGCCGTATAGACACTGAAGCTTTCTTT.

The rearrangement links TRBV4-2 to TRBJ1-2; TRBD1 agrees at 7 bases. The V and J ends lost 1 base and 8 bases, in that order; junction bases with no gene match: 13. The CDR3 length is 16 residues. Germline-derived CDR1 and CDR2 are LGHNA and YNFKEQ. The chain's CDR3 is CASSQVTQGGGSGYTF. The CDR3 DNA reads TGTGCCAGCAGCCAAGTAACCCAAGGGGGCGGGTCGGGCTACACCTTC.

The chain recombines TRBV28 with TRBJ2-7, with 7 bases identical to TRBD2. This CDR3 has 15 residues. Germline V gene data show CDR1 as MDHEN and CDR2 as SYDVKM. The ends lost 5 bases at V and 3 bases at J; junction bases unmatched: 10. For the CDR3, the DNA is TGTGCCAGCAGTAGCCCCGCGGGAGCTCTCTACGAGCAGTACTTC. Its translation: CASSSPAGALYEQYF.

CDR3 loop: CASSSKDRSNSPLHF. CDR3 DNA: TGTGCCAGCAGTTCCAAAGACAGGAGCAATTCACCCCTCCACTTT. The chain carries TRBV6-6 and TRBJ1-6; a possible D gene is TRBD1 (6 bases). Germline CDR1 is MNHNY and CDR2 is SVGAGI (reference sequence). The CDR3 is 15 residues long. Trimming pared 4 bases from V and 7 bases from J, leaving 14 bases between.

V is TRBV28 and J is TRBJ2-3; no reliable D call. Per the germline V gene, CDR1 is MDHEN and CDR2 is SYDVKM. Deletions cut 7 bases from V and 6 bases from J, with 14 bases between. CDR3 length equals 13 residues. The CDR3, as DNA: TGTGCCAGCATCTCCCCGCAGTTGGATACGCAGTATTTT. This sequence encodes CASISPQLDTQYF.